This T cell receptor beta chain is from a study of T cells in Graves' hyperthyroidism and ophthalmopathy. It was RNA transcripts that yielded the amplified TCR beta CDR3 regions. The HTBI set primed first-round TCR CDR3 RT-PCR. TCRdb reprocessed the multiplex PCR reads with MiXCR, giving one entry per CDR3 protein. The sample holds roughly 35,000 distinct CDR3 sequences, about 53% seen once. Germline V gene data show CDR1 as SEHNR and CDR2 as FQNEAQ (reference sequence). There are 14 residues in the CDR3. Losses at the gene ends were 0 bases for V and 4 bases for J; bases not matched to a gene: 1. The origin of this receptor is a woman between 40 and 50 years old with Graves' ophthalmopathy. The chain employs TRBV7-9 and TRBJ2-5, with TRBD1 identical over 8 bases. Sequenced material: blood. DNA for the CDR3: TGTGCCAGCAGCTTAGCTGGACAGGGAGAGACCCAGTACTTC. This translates into CASSLAGQGETQYF.